The rows below give T cell receptor beta chains drawn from one sample of a study of cytomegalovirus exposure and HLA in healthy donors. Some clones are missing from TCRdb's copy, which holds only in-frame ones; the method was immunoSEQ multiplex PCR. The repertoire holds 130,000 or so clones, approximately 66% seen once, with about 8.9% in the top ten. The sequenced material came from PBMCs. These receptor sequences come from a woman in her thirties or forties in good health and CMV-seropositive. Each CDR3 is given with its conserved first and last residue. Fields, in order: D gene, CDR3 length, J gene, V gene, clone size, CDR3 protein, CDR3 DNA. A D gene is named only where the DNA matches it firmly. Size values are once, few and many counts, or a class for expanded clones, and some rows have none.

>-|15|TRBJ1-2|TRBV5-6|-
CASSLAGPPLYGYTF
TGTGCCAGCAGCTTGGCGGGTCCGCCGCTATATGGCTACACCTTC
>-|15|TRBJ1-1|TRBV11-3|-
CASSPRGGMNTEAFF
TGTGCCAGCAGCCCTCGAGGAGGGATGAACACTGAAGCTTTCTTT
>-|12|TRBJ1-1|TRBV6-5|many
CASSYPGGQAFF
TGTGCCAGCAGTTACCCTGGCGGGCAGGCTTTCTTT
>TRBD1|15|TRBJ1-5|TRBV19|-
CASKVLDREDQPQHF
TGTGCCAGTAAAGTATTGGACAGGGAGGATCAGCCCCAGCATTTT
>-|15|TRBJ2-7|TRBV5-4|-
CASSSETPRLYEQYF
TGTGCCAGCAGCTCGGAAACGCCGCGACTGTACGAGCAGTACTTC
>-|15|TRBJ1-3|TRBV6-5|few
CASSRGQSSGNTIYF
TGTGCCAGCAGCCGAGGACAGTCCTCTGGAAACACCATATATTTT
>TRBD1|13|TRBJ1-1|TRBV29-1|-
CSVDGTVNTEAFF
TGCAGCGTTGATGGGACAGTGAACACTGAAGCTTTCTTT
>-|13|TRBJ1-4|TRBV18|-
CASSGGVNEKLFF
TGTGCCAGCTCGGGAGGAGTCAATGAAAAACTGTTTTTT
>-|14|TRBJ2-7|TRBV2|-
CASSAQGASYEQYF
TGTGCCAGCAGCGCCCAGGGTGCTTCCTACGAGCAGTACTTC
>TRBD1|13|TRBJ1-1|TRBV29-1|-
CSADRGMNTEAFF
TGCAGCGCTGACAGGGGCATGAACACTGAAGCTTTCTTT
>TRBD1|13|TRBJ2-7|TRBV14|few
CASSAGQGREQYF
TGTGCCAGCAGCGCGGGACAGGGTCGCGAGCAGTACTTC
>-|14|TRBJ2-1|TRBV5-1|-
CASSFGGPINEQFF
TGCGCCAGCAGCTTCGGAGGGCCAATCAATGAGCAGTTCTTC
>-|14|TRBJ1-3|TRBV5-1|-
CASSLGISGNTIYF
TGCGCCAGCAGCCTCGGGATCTCTGGAAACACCATATATTTT
>-|16|TRBJ2-2|TRBV19|-
CASSISRQVNTGELFF
TGTGCCAGTAGTATTAGTCGACAGGTCAACACCGGGGAGCTGTTTTTT
>-|16|TRBJ2-1|TRBV2|-
CASSEQTAAGYNEQFF
TGTGCCAGCAGTGAACAAACAGCGGCTGGGTACAATGAGCAGTTCTTC
>-|16|TRBJ1-2|TRBV4-1|-
CASSEEVQGLHYGYTF
TGCGCCAGCAGCGAAGAGGTTCAGGGCCTTCACTATGGCTACACCTTC
>TRBD2|15|TRBJ2-3|TRBV25-1|-
CASSPLAGGTDTQYF
TGTGCCAGCAGCCCACTAGCGGGGGGGACAGATACGCAGTATTTT
>TRBD2|11|TRBJ2-1|TRBV10-3|-
CASRGGPEQFF
TGTGCCAGTCGGGGGGGCCCTGAGCAGTTCTTC
>-|13|TRBJ1-2|TRBV6-1|-
CASSERTPPGCTF
TGTGCCAGCAGTGAAAGAACGCCGCCGGGGTGCACCTTC
>TRBD1|16|TRBJ2-7|TRBV6-1|-
CASSEGSGTGSYEQYF
TGTGCCAGCAGTGAGGGCTCCGGGACAGGTTCCTACGAGCAGTACTTC
>TRBD1|18|TRBJ1-2|TRBV4-1|few
CASSPEGTGVPSMRGYTF
TGCGCCAGCAGCCCCGAAGGGACAGGGGTCCCCTCTATGAGGGGCTACACCTTC
>-|17|TRBJ2-5|TRBV21-1|-
CASSPLGEPGQRETQYF
TGTGCCAGCAGCCCACTAGGCGAGCCAGGTCAAAGGGAGACCCAGTACTTC
>TRBD1|15|TRBJ2-7|TRBV4-1|-
CASSPVGQVPYEQYF
TGCGCCAGCAGCCCCGTGGGACAGGTCCCCTACGAGCAGTACTTC
>TRBD1|15|TRBJ2-7|TRBV9|-
CASSPRTGFGYEQYF
TGTGCCAGCAGCCCCCGGACAGGCTTCGGATACGAGCAGTACTTC
>-|14|TRBJ2-5|TRBV6-1|-
CASGLDRNQETQYF
TGTGCCAGCGGCCTAGACAGAAACCAAGAGACCCAGTACTTC
>TRBD1|15|TRBJ2-7|TRBV19|-
CASSFQQGDFYEQYF
TGTGCCAGTAGTTTCCAACAGGGGGATTTCTACGAGCAGTACTTC
>TRBD1|17|TRBJ1-2|TRBV6-1|-
CASSAPILTGGRYGYTF
TGTGCCAGCAGTGCCCCGATACTGACAGGGGGCAGATATGGCTACACCTTC
>TRBD2|17|TRBJ2-5|TRBV5-8|once
CASSLAGSSGARGTQYF
TGTGCCAGCAGCTTGGCCGGGTCTAGCGGGGCCCGGGGGACCCAGTACTTC
>TRBD2|15|TRBJ2-5|TRBV19|-
CASSIGLAGGETQYF
TGTGCCAGTAGTATCGGACTAGCGGGGGGGGAGACCCAGTACTTC
>-|15|TRBJ1-1|TRBV4-2|-
CASSQDNDRTTEAFF
TGTGCCAGCAGCCAAGATAATGATCGAACAACTGAAGCTTTCTTT
>TRBD2|15|TRBJ2-7|TRBV10-1|few
CASSEGRGGTYEQYF
TGCGCCAGCAGTGAAGGTCGGGGGGGGACCTACGAGCAGTACTTC
>TRBD2|16|TRBJ2-3|TRBV7-3|few
CASSLRSSGSLDTQYF
TGTGCCAGCAGCTTAAGGTCTAGCGGGAGTTTGGATACGCAGTATTTT
>TRBD2|15|TRBJ2-1|TRBV5-1|-
CASSLRGGDANEQFF
TGCGCCAGCAGCTTGCGCGGGGGGGATGCCAATGAGCAGTTCTTC
>-|18|TRBJ1-4|TRBV28|-
CASSSILLGQATNEKLFF
TGTGCCAGCAGTTCCATTCTGTTGGGGCAGGCAACTAATGAAAAACTGTTTTTT